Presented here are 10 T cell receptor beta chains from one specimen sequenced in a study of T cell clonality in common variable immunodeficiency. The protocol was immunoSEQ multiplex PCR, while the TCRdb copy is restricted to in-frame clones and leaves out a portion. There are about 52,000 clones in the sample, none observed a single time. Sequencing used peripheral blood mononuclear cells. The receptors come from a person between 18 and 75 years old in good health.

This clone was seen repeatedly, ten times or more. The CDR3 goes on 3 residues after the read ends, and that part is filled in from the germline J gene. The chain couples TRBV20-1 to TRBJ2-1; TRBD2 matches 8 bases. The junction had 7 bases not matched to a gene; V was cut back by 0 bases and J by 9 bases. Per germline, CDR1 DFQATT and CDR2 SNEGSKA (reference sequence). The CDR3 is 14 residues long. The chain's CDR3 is CSARDPPGLGEQFF. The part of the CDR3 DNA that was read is TGCAGTGCTAGAGATCCCCCGGGACTAGGTGAG.

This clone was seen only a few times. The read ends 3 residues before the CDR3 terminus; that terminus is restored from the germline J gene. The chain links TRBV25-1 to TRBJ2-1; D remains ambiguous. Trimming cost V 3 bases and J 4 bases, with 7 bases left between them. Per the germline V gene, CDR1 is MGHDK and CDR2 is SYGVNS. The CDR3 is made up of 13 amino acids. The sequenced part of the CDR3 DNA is TGTGCCAGCAGTGATTCCACTTACAATGAG. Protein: CASSDSTYNE. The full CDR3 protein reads CASSDSTYNEQFF.

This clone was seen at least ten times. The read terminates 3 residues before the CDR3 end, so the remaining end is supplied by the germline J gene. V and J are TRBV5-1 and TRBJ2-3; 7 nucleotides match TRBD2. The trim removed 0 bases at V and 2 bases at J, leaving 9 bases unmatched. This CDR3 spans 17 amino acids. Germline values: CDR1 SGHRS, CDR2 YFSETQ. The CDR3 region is CASSLGLALGTTDTQYF. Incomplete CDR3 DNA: TGCGCCAGCAGCTTGGGACTAGCCCTAGGTACCACAGATACG.

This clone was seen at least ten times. The sequenced CDR3 bases are TGTGCCTGGAGGCAGGGATCCATACCTAATGAAAAA. Translating it yields CAWRQGSIPNEK. The CDR3, in full, reads CAWRQGSIPNEKLFF. This rearrangement joins TRBV30 to TRBJ1-4; D is perhaps TRBD1 (5 bases). Read sequence stops 3 residues before the CDR3 end, and the germline J gene provides the missing end. Germline loops: CDR1 GTSNPN, CDR2 SVGIG (reference sequence). V lost 3 bases and J 3 bases, leaving 14 bases between the germline ends. This CDR3 is 15 amino acids long.

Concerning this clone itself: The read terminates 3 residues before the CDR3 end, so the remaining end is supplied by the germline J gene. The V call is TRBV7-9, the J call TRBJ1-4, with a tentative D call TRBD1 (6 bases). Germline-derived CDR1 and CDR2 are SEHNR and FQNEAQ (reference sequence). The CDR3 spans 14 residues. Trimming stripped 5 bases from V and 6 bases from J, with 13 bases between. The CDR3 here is CASSPQGSDEKLFF. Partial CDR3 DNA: TGTGCCAGCAGCCCACAGGGCTCGGATGAAAAA.

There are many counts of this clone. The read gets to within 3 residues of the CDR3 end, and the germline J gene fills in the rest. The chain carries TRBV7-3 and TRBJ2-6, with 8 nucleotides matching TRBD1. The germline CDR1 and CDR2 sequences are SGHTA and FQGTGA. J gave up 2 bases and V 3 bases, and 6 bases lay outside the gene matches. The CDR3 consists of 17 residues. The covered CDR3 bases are TGTGCCAGCAGCTTGACCTCGACAGGGGCTGGGGCCAACGTC. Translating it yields CASSLTSTGAGANV. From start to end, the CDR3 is CASSLTSTGAGANVLTF.

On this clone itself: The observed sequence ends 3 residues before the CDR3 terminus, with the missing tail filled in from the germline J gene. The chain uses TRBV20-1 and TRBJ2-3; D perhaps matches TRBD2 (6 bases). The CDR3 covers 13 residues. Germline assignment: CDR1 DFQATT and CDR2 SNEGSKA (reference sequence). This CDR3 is CSASDRGKETQYF. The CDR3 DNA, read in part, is TGCAGTGCTAGTGACCGGGGGAAAGAGACG.

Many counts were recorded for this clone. CDR3 region: CASSYPAGLAGVTEQYF. The sequenced CDR3 bases are TGTGCCAGCAGTTACCCCGCGGGACTAGCGGGAGTTACCGAG. V and J are TRBV6-2 or TRBV6-3 and TRBJ2-7, with 14 bases lining up with TRBD2. The CDR3 end lies 3 residues beyond the end of the read and is filled in from the germline J gene. The trim removed 2 bases at V and 6 bases at J, leaving 9 bases unmatched. Per the germline V gene, CDR1 is MNHEY and CDR2 is SVGEGT. This CDR3 is built from 17 residues.

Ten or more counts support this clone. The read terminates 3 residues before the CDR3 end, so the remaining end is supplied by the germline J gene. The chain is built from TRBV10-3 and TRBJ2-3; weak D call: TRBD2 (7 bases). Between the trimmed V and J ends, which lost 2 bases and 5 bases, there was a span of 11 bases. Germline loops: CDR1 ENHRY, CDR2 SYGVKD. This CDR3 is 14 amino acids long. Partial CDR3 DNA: TGTGCCATCAGTGAGCGGGGGGCTAGAGATACG. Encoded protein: CAISERGARDT. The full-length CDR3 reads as CAISERGARDTQYF.

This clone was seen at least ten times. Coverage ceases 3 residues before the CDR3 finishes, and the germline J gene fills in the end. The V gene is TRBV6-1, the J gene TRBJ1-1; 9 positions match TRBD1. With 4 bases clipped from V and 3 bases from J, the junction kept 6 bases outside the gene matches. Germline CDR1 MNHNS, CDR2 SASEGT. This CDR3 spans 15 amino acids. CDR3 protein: CASSGTGETDTEAFF. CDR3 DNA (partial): TGTGCCAGCAGTGGGACAGGGGAAACGGACACTGAA.